Following are 9 T cell receptor beta chains from one sample sequenced in a study of blood T cell repertoires in COVID-19 (TCRdb year 2020). The method behind the library was the immunoSEQ multiplex PCR assay. TCRdb re-hosts the immuneACCESS table, in-frame sequences only. Its copies lack some clones; in the studies checked, an unresolved V gene accounts for under half of them, and the cause for the rest is not known. For this sample the table gives tens of thousands of clones, of which about 74% were detected only once. The top ten hold approximately 2.3% of the sample. Sequencing was done on a sample of peripheral blood. The receptor source for this set is a man aged 70-80 years with COVID-19, enrolled during active disease.

The rearrangement links TRBV2 to TRBJ2-7; 9 bases fit TRBD1. Germline CDR1 reads SNHLY; CDR2 reads FYNNEI. CDR3 length: 14 amino acids. Trimming removed 7 bases from V and 3 bases from J; junction bases left unmatched: 7. The CDR3 DNA reads as TGTGCCAGCAAGTACAGGGGGCGGTTCTACGAGCAGTACTTC. Protein sequence: CASKYRGRFYEQYF.

This rearrangement joins TRBV5-4 to TRBJ2-3, with a possible D match to TRBD1 (5 bases). V was shortened by 2 bases and J by 3 bases, with 10 bases between the two germline ends. This CDR3 region has 14 residues. Germline V gene data show CDR1 as SGHNT and CDR2 as YYREEE (reference sequence). The CDR3 region is CASSFSQGTDTQYF. The CDR3 coding sequence is TGTGCCAGCAGCTTCTCGCAGGGAACAGATACGCAGTATTTT.

The rearrangement joins TRBV19 to TRBJ2-7; 13 bases fit TRBD2. With V trimmed by 5 bases and J by 2 bases, 3 bases remained unmatched. Germline loops: CDR1 LNHDA, CDR2 SQIVND (reference sequence). The CDR3 extends over 15 amino acids. CDR3: CASSRLAGGPYEQYF. CDR3 DNA: TGTGCCAGTAGTCGACTAGCGGGAGGCCCCTACGAGCAGTACTTC.

V is TRBV27 and J is TRBJ1-1; D gene ambiguous. The CDR3 covers 11 residues. Between the trimmed V and J ends, which lost 8 bases and 1 base, there was a span of 5 bases. CDR1 and CDR2 from the germline V gene are MNHEY and SMNVEV (reference sequence). The CDR3 reads CASRGNTEAFF. The CDR3 region has the DNA TGTGCCAGCCGGGGGAACACTGAAGCTTTCTTT.

The chain uses TRBV21-1 and TRBJ1-1; TRBD1, as called in the table, went unchecked against the DNA. TRBV21-1 is annotated as a pseudogene. CDR3 length equals 12 residues. In DNA form, the CDR3 reads TGTGCCAGCAAATTAAGGGGGCGAGGAGCTTTCTTT. It translates to CASKLRGRGAFF.

This chain connects TRBV4-1 to TRBJ2-7, with TRBD2 matching over 12 bases. Germline assignment: CDR1 MGHRA and CDR2 YSYEKL. V shed 1 base, J shed 0 bases, and the junction held 10 bases outside the gene matches. The CDR3 loop spans 19 amino acids. DNA of the CDR3: TGCGCCAGCAGCCAAGGGAGGCTAGCGGGAGGGCCCGGCTCCTACGAGCAGTACTTC. This codes for CASSQGRLAGGPGSYEQYF.

The chain recombines TRBV7-6 with TRBJ2-1, with 11 bases identical to TRBD2. This CDR3 is built from 15 residues. Germline CDR1 SGHVS, CDR2 FNYEAQ. With V trimmed by 5 bases and J by 9 bases, 9 bases remained unmatched. The CDR3 here is CASSPGSGRAGEQFF. In nucleotides, the CDR3 is TGTGCCAGCAGCCCAGGTAGCGGGAGGGCCGGTGAGCAGTTCTTC.

The chain carries TRBV23-1 and TRBJ1-4, with unresolved D. TRBV23-1 is designated an ORF whose function remains uncertain. The V gene lost 4 bases and the J gene lost 1 base, with 7 bases spanning the gap. CDR3 length: 14 amino acids. The chain's CDR3 is CASSPRVTNEKLFF. The CDR3 nucleotides are TGCGCCAGCAGTCCAAGAGTAACTAATGAAAAACTGTTTTTT.

The CDR3 here is CASSLKGALNTGELFF. CDR3 nucleotide sequence: TGTGCCAGCAGCTTAAAAGGGGCGCTGAACACCGGGGAGCTGTTTTTT. V is TRBV7-2 and J is TRBJ2-2, with D tentatively TRBD1 (5 bases). CDR3 length: 16 residues. Germline V gives CDR1 SGHTA, CDR2 FQGNSA. V gave up 2 bases and J gave up 1 base, with 11 bases separating them.